This T cell receptor beta chain was identified during a study of cytotoxic CD8 clonotypes in ibrutinib-treated CLL. In the study overall: Partial responses totalled approximately 25 and complete responses 2; after median roughly 71 months, approximately 15 remained remitted and around twelve progressed. Sequenced samples delivered averages of around 260,000 productive templates and around 90,000 productive rearrangements.

J gave up 1 base and V 10 bases, and 4 bases lay outside the gene matches. Germline CDR1 is LNHDA and CDR2 is SQIVND (reference sequence). There are 13 residues in the CDR3. Profiling relied on immunoSEQ multiplex PCR, and the TCRdb table lists in-frame clones only, not all of them. Seen here are some 130,000 clones, 60% to 85% observed once, and the top ten hold roughly 4.7%. Study-level results: Clonality correlated strongly with circulating CD8+ T cells and exceeded age-matched healthy donors at baseline.

TCR beta libraries used roughly 1.8 micrograms of DNA from cryopreserved PBMCs. About this clone itself: Its antigen is not identified.

The receptor's source is a human donor with chronic lymphocytic leukemia. The sequencing here drew on PBMCs, taken after 24 months of ibrutinib treatment. The genes are TRBV19 and TRBJ2-1; 7 bases match TRBD2. The CDR3 DNA follows: TGTGCCACCAGGCGGGAGTCCTACAATGAGCAGTTCTTC. It translates to CATRRESYNEQFF.